This T cell receptor beta chain comes out of a study of blood T cell repertoires in COVID-19. On the study more broadly: The United States, Italy and Spain were the sources of the acute and convalescent COVID-19 samples.

The table came from immunoSEQ multiplex PCR; TCRdb's copy has only in-frame clones and leaves some out. The sample lists approximately 160,000 clones, more than 70% occurring once. Researchers sorted participants into cohorts using their self-reported clinical history. Sample: PBMCs or T cells enriched from blood (not recorded which). This clonotype was obtained from a man in his forties or fifties who had recovered from COVID-19.

CDR3 loop: CASSPPVWRSSYNEQFF. CDR3 sequence (DNA): TGTGCCAGCAGCCCCCCAGTGTGGCGGTCCTCCTACAATGAGCAGTTCTTC. This chain uses TRBV11-2 with TRBJ2-1; D unresolved. V lost 5 bases to trimming and J lost 0 bases, with 17 bases between them. CDR3 size: 17 residues. CDR1 is SGHAT and CDR2 is FQNNGV in the germline V gene.